Ten or more counts support the clone carrying this T cell receptor beta chain. The antigen is unknown. This sample is drawn from a study of early T cells in non-severe SARS-CoV-2 infection. Study details: From unsorted whole blood, bulk RNA was sequenced, and the chains remained unpaired. Study-wide results and limits: CD4 and private specificities were missed by VDJdb matching, which favored anti-spike CD8 responses.

Attachment of unique molecular identifiers was made to individual cDNA molecules. One entry per CDR3 protein, called by TCRdb with MiXCR from the 5' RACE reads. This table holds 35,000 to 40,000 distinct CDR3 sequences, 5% to 6.5% found once. V was shortened by 2 bases and J by 6 bases, with 18 bases between the two germline ends. Germline-derived CDR1 and CDR2 are MNHNS and SASEGT. The length of the CDR3 is 16 residues. This TCR was sampled from an adult who was a healthcare worker with PCR-confirmed SARS-CoV-2 infection or an uninfected control (not recorded which). The rearrangement links TRBV6-1 to TRBJ2-3; a weak D match, TRBD1 (6 bases). Sequencing used whole blood. For the CDR3, the DNA is TGTGCCAGCAGTGAACCCGGGCCCGTGGGGGCGGATACGCAGTATTTT. It yields the protein CASSEPGPVGADTQYF.